The entry below gives a single T cell receptor beta chain sequence along with its context. CDR3 size: 13 residues. Per the germline V gene, CDR1 is SGHTA and CDR2 is FQGNSA. Trimming pared 8 bases from V and 2 bases from J, leaving 12 bases between. Using its own MiXCR run on the RT-PCR reads, TCRdb lists one record per CDR3 protein. The sample includes about 680,000 distinct CDR3 sequences, about 14% of them seen just once. This TCR was sampled from a female donor in good health, serving as a healthy control. Sequencing was carried out using memory CD4+ T cells from blood. The chain couples TRBV7-2 to TRBJ1-2; a possible D gene is TRBD1 (5 bases). The CDR3 protein is CASGAGRNYGYTF. CDR3 DNA: TGTGCCAGCGGGGCTGGGCGGAACTATGGCTACACCTTC.